Listed below are T cell receptor beta chains from one sample, sequenced in a study of T cell changes during pregnancy in multiple sclerosis. Profiling relied on immunoSEQ multiplex PCR, and the TCRdb table lists in-frame clones only, not all of them. The table has tens of thousands of clones, around 93% seen once; the top ten hold approximately 3%. Sequenced here: peripheral blood, sampled in the second trimester of pregnancy. These receptors were taken from a female donor in good health, enrolled as a control in a pregnancy study. Each CDR3 is given with its conserved first and last residue. A D gene is named only where the DNA matches it firmly. Rows give clone size only sometimes, using once, few, many, or a class for an expanded clone.

V	J	size	length	D	DNA	CDR3
TRBV28	TRBJ2-2	-	13	-	TGTGCCTGTAGCGGACGAAACACCGGGGAGCTGTTTTTT	CACSGRNTGELFF
TRBV27	TRBJ2-7	-	15	TRBD1	TGTGCCAGCAGAACTGGACAGGGGGCATCCTACGAGCAGTACTTC	CASRTGQGASYEQYF
TRBV7-9	TRBJ2-1	-	15	TRBD1	TGTGCCAGCAGCTCCACAGGGGCCTCCTACAATGAGCAGTTCTTC	CASSSTGASYNEQFF
TRBV11-3	TRBJ1-3	-	18	TRBD1	TGTGCCAGCAGCCTCCCACCCTTTACAGGGGGCGCGAGAAACACCATATATTTT	CASSLPPFTGGARNTIYF
TRBV5-3	TRBJ2-7	once	17	-	TGTGCCAGAAGCCTCTCCGACGGGTCCGCCCGGGGAAACGAGCAGTACTTC	CARSLSDGSARGNEQYF
TRBV30	TRBJ1-4	once	14	-	TGTGCCTGGAGTGTACAGGGCCCGTGGGAAAAACTGTTTTTT	CAWSVQGPWEKLFF
TRBV5-5	TRBJ2-3	-	15	-	TGTGCCAGCAGCTGGGAAGGGGCCCGCACAGATACGCAGTATTTT	CASSWEGARTDTQYF
TRBV29-1	TRBJ1-6	-	13	TRBD1	TGCAGCGTCCTGACAGGGTCCAATTCACCCCTCCACTTT	CSVLTGSNSPLHF
TRBV28	TRBJ2-1	-	16	TRBD1	TGTGCCAGCAGAAAAATCCGGGACAGGACCCCAGATGAGCAGTTCTTC	CASRKIRDRTPDEQFF
TRBV21-1	TRBJ1-2	-	20	-	TGTGCCAGCTACGCGGGGGTCGGGACAGGGGTAGAAGAAGGGAACTATGGCTACACCTTC	CASYAGVGTGVEEGNYGYTF
TRBV5-1	TRBJ2-2	-	15	-	TGCGCCAGCAGCCTACGGGGTGAGGATTCCGGGGAGCTGTTTTTT	CASSLRGEDSGELFF
TRBV9	TRBJ1-2	-	14	TRBD1	TGTGCCAGCAGCGTAGGGACAGGGGACTATGGCTACACCTTC	CASSVGTGDYGYTF
TRBV9	TRBJ2-7	-	15	-	TGTGCCAGCAGCGTAGCAGGGGCACCAACCTACGAGCAGTACTTC	CASSVAGAPTYEQYF
TRBV14	TRBJ1-2	-	13	-	TGTGCCAGCAGCCAAGATCACAGCTATGGCTACACCTTC	CASSQDHSYGYTF
TRBV5-4	TRBJ2-2	-	18	TRBD2	TGTGCCAGCAGCCCCGGCCCACTAGCGGGGGTGAACACCGGGGAGCTGTTTTTT	CASSPGPLAGVNTGELFF
TRBV7-2	TRBJ2-3	-	14	TRBD1	TGTGCCAGCAGGATGGGACAGGGAGCAGATACGCAGTATTTT	CASRMGQGADTQYF
TRBV25-1	TRBJ1-5	-	14	-	TGTGCCAGCAAAAGGTCAGGCGTAGGTCAGCCCCAGCATTTT	CASKRSGVGQPQHF
TRBV7-9	TRBJ1-1	-	13	-	TGTGCCAGCAGCTTAAGGGAGGGAGGTGAAGCTTTCTTT	CASSLREGGEAFF
TRBV2	TRBJ1-6	-	15	TRBD1	TGTGCCAGCAGTGAGGACAGGGGGTTTAATTCACCCCTCCACTTT	CASSEDRGFNSPLHF
TRBV20-1	TRBJ2-7	-	11	-	TGCAGTGCTAGAGCAACTTACGAGCAGTACTTC	CSARATYEQYF
TRBV6-5	TRBJ2-5	-	14	-	TGTGCCAGCAGTTTTAACAGGGGGGGACGGACCCAGTACTTC	CASSFNRGGRTQYF
TRBV9	TRBJ2-3	-	13	-	TGTGCCAGCAGCGCCTTCAGGTCAGATACGCAGTATTTT	CASSAFRSDTQYF
TRBV6-5	TRBJ1-6	-	16	-	TGTGCCAGCAGTTACTCGAAGGTGGGGCACAATTCACCCCTCCACTTT	CASSYSKVGHNSPLHF
TRBV18	TRBJ2-5	-	17	TRBD2	TGTGCCAGCTCAACGCGGACTAGCGGGAAAGGTCCGGAGACCCAGTACTTC	CASSTRTSGKGPETQYF